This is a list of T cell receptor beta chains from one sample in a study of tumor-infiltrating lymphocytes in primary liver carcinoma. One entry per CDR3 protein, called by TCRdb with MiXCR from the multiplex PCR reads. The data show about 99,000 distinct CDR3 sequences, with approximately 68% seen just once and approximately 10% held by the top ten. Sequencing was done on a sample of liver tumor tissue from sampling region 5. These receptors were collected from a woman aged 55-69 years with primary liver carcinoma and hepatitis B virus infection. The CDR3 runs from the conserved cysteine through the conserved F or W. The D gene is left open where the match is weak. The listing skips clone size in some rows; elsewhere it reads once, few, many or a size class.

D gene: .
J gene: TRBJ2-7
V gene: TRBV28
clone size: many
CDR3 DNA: TGTGCCAGCAGTTCCGGGGAGTACGAGCAGTACTTC
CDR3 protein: CASSSGEYEQYF

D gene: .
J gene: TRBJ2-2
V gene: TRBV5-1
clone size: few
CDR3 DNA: TGCGCCAGCAGCGTCCTCGGGACAACTAACACCGGGGAGCTGTTTTTT
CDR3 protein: CASSVLGTTNTGELFF

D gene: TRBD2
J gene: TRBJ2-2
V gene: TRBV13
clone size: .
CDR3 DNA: TGTGCCATCAGTTTTACCACGGGACTAACGCTGTCCGCCGGGGAGCTGCTATTT
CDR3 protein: CAISFTTGLTLSAGELLF

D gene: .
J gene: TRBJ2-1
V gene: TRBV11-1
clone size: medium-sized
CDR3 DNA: TGTGCCAGCAGCTTAGTGGCAGGGTCCAATGAGCAGTTCTTC
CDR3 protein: CASSLVAGSNEQFF

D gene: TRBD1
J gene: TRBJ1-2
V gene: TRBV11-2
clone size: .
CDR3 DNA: TGTGCCGGCAGCTTTAGGGAAGGGGGCGGCTATGTCTACACCTTC
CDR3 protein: CAGSFREGGGYVYTF

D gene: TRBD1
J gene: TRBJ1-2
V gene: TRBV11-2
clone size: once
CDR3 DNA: TGTGCCAGCAGCTCCTCGACAGGGGAGGATGGCTACACCTTC
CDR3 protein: CASSSSTGEDGYTF

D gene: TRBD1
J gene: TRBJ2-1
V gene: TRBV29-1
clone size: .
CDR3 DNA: TGCAGCGTCGAACAGGGGTATATGGGTGAGCAGTTCTTC
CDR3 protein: CSVEQGYMGEQFF

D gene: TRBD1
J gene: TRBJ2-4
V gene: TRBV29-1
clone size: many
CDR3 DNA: TGCAGCGTTGAGAGACAGGGTGAATTCCTTCAGTACTTC
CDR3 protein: CSVERQGEFLQYF

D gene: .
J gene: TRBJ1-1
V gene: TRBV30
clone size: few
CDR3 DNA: TGTGCCTGGATAATTAAGGGCGGCACTGAAGCTTTCTTT
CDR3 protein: CAWIIKGGTEAFF

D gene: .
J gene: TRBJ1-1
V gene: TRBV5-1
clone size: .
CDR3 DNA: TGCGTCAGCAGCTTGGGTGTAGCCACCGAAGCTTTCTTT
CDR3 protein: CVSSLGVATEAFF

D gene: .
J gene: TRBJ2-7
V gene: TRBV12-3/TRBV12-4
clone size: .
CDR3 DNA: TGTGCCAGCAGTTTAGGAGGAGGGAGTGCCGGCAAGCAGTACTTC
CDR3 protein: CASSLGGGSAGKQYF

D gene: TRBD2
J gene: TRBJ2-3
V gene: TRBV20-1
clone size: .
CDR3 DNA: TGCAGTCCCTATAAAGCGGGAGGGCTAGATACGCAGTATTTT
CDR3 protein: CSPYKAGGLDTQYF

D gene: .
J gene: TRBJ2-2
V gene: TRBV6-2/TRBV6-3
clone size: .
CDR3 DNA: TGTGCCAGCAGTTCTGGAATGCCCGGGGAACTGTTTTTT
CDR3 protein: CASSSGMPGELFF

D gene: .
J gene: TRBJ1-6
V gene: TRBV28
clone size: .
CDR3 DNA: TGTTCCAGCAGTGCCAAAACCGGGACTCGACAACTCCACTTT
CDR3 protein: CSSSAKTGTRQLHF

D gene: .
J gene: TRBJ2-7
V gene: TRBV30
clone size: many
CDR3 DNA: TGTGCCTGGAGGAGGTTGCACGAGCAGTACTTC
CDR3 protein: CAWRRLHEQYF

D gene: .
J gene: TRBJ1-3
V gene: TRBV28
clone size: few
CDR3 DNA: TGTGCCAGCAACAATGCCCAGGTATACTCTGGAAACACCATATATTTT
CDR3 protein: CASNNAQVYSGNTIYF

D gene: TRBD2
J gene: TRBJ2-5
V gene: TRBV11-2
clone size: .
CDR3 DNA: TGTGGCTGCAGTCTAGGGACTATCTGGGAGACCCAGTACTTC
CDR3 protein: CGCSLGTIWETQYF

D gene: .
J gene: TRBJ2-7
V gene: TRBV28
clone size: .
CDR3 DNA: TGTGCCAGCGGAGAGGGGGGCTCCTACGAGCAGTACTTC
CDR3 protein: CASGEGGSYEQYF

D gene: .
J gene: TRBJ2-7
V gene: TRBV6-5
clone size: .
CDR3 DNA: TGCACCAGCATCCCAGGGGCACAATCCTACGAGCAGTACTTC
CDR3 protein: CTSIPGAQSYEQYF

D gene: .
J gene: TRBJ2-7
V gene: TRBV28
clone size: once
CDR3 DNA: TGTGTCAGCACCAGAGCGGAGGGAACAGGCTACGAGCGGTACTTC
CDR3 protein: CVSTRAEGTGYERYF